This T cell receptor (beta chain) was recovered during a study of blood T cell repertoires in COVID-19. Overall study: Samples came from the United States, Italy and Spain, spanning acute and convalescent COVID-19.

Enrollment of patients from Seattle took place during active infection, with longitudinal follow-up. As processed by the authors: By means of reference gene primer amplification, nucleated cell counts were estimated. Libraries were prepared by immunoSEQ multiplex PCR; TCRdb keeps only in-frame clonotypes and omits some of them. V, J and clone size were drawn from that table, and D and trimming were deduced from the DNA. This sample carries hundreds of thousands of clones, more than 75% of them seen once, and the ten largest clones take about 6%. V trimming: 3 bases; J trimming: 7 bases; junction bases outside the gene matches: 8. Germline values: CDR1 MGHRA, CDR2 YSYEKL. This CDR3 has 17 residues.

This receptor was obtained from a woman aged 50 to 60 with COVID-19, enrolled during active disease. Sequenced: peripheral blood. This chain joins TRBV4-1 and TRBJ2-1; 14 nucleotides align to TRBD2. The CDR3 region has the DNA TGCGCCAGCAGCCAGGAGGGACTAGCGGGAGCTCGGAATGAGCAGTTCTTC. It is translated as CASSQEGLAGARNEQFF.